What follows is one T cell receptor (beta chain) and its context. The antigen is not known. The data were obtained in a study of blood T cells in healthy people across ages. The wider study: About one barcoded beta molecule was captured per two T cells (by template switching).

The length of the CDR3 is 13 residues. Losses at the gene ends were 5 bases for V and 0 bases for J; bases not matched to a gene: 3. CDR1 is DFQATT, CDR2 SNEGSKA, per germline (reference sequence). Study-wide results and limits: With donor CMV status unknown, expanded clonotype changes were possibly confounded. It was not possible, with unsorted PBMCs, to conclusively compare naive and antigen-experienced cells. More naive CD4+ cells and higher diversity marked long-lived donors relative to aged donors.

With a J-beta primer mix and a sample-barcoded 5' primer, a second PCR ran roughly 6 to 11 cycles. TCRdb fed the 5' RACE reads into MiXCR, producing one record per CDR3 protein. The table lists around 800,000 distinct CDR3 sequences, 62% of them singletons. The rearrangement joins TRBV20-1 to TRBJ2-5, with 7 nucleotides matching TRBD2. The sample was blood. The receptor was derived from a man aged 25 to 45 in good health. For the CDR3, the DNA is TGCAGTGCTCGGGACTACAACCAAGAGACCCAGTACTTC. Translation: CSARDYNQETQYF.